These 21 T cell receptor beta chains originate from one sample sequenced in a study of blood T cells in healthy people across ages. PCR was performed a second time for about 6 to 12 cycles using a sample-barcoded 5' primer and a J-beta primer mix. Using its own MiXCR run on the 5' RACE reads, TCRdb lists one record per CDR3 protein. The table lists roughly 1,500,000 distinct CDR3 sequences, 30% to 40% of them singletons. Sequenced: blood. These receptors all stem from a woman younger than 45 in good health.

Only a few counts were recorded for this clonotype. This chain uses TRBV6-2 or TRBV6-3 with TRBJ2-7; unclear D gene. V was shortened by 5 bases and J by 5 bases, with 10 bases between the two germline ends. Germline V gene sequence: CDR1 MNHEY, CDR2 SVGEGT. The CDR3 runs to 12 residues. Here the CDR3 DNA reads TGTGCCAGCAGTCCCGGGCCTAACGAGCAGTACTTC. As protein: CASSPGPNEQYF.

In its sample, this clonotype was seen a few times. The rearrangement links TRBV5-1 to TRBJ1-2, with D perhaps matching TRBD1 (5 bases). Looked up from germline, CDR1 is SGHRS and CDR2 is YFSETQ. The V end lost 2 bases, the J end lost 1 base, and 18 bases lay between the germline ends. The CDR3 contains 17 residues. The CDR3 sequence: CASSLRAGNENNYGYTF. DNA of the CDR3: TGCGCCAGCAGCTTAAGAGCAGGGAATGAAAATAACTATGGCTACACCTTC.

In regard to this clonotype: This may stem from a read error, because a much larger clone lies one nucleotide away. The rearrangement uses TRBV20-1 and TRBJ2-5, with a possible D match to TRBD2 (5 bases). Germline assignment: CDR1 DFQATT and CDR2 SNEGSKA (reference sequence). V was pared by 5 bases and J by 2 bases, with 12 bases between. This CDR3 is built from 13 residues. CDR3 sequence: CSAEGRVQETQYF. CDR3 DNA: TGCAGTGCTGAAGGGCGGGTTCAAGAGACCCAGTACTTC.

This clonotype was recorded once. The chain is built from TRBV28 and TRBJ2-7; 10 nucleotides line up with TRBD2. CDR1 is MDHEN, CDR2 SYDVKM, per germline. After removal of 6 bases from V and 3 bases from J, the junction contained 8 bases not matched to a gene. This CDR3 is 15 amino acids long. CDR3 nucleotides: TGTGCCAGCAGACGCGGACTAGCGGACGACTACGAGCAGTACTTC. Amino acids: CASRRGLADDYEQYF.

The chain combines TRBV7-8 with TRBJ2-7; TRBD1 is a possible D gene (7 bases). V was shortened by 5 bases and J by 1 base, with 15 bases between the two germline ends. Germline V CDR1 and CDR2: SGHVS, FQNEAQ. The CDR3 extends over 15 amino acids. The CDR3 DNA reads TGTGCCAGCAGCCCCACACAGGGGAGGTCCTACGAGCAGTACTTC. Translation: CASSPTQGRSYEQYF.

This clonotype was seen only a few times. This chain joins TRBV28 and TRBJ2-7, with 7 positions matching TRBD1. Germline CDR1 is MDHEN and CDR2 is SYDVKM. The junction had 10 bases not matched to a gene; V was cut back by 6 bases and J by 5 bases. The CDR3 runs to 14 residues. CDR3 amino acids: CASSSTSTGDEQYF. DNA of the CDR3: TGTGCCAGCAGCTCTACTTCCACAGGGGACGAGCAGTACTTC. The whole variable domain, filled in from reference TRBV28 and TRBJ2-7, reads DVKVTQSSRYLVKRTGEKVFLECVQDMDHENMFWYRQDPGLGLRLIYFSYDVKMKEKGDIPEGYSVSREKKERFSLILESASTNQTSMYLCASSSTSTGDEQYFGPGTRLTVT.

This clonotype was detected a few times. V usage is TRBV4-1 and J usage is TRBJ2-5; TRBD1 or TRBD2 may be the D gene (5 bases each). CDR1 is MGHRA and CDR2 is YSYEKL in the germline V gene. This CDR3 spans 13 amino acids. Trimming removed 6 bases from V and 5 bases from J, with 13 bases in between. CDR3 nucleotide sequence: TGCGCCAGCAGGGACATCGACTACGAGACCCAGTACTTC. It is translated as CASRDIDYETQYF.

This clonotype has more than one count but fewer than ten. V usage is TRBV4-1 and J usage is TRBJ2-1; 8 nucleotides agree with TRBD2. This CDR3 spans 18 amino acids. J was trimmed by 1 base and V by 4 bases; bases with no gene match: 12. CDR1 is MGHRA, CDR2 YSYEKL, per germline. CDR3: CASSPTTAGGRSYNEQFF. CDR3 in DNA: TGCGCCAGCAGCCCTACAACGGCGGGAGGAAGGTCCTACAATGAGCAGTTCTTC.

In this sample, this clonotype turned up a few times. This sequence joins TRBV2 and TRBJ2-7; the D gene could be TRBD1 or TRBD2 (5 bases each). The CDR3 is made up of 12 amino acids. Germline assignment: CDR1 SNHLY and CDR2 FYNNEI. V was shortened by 8 bases and J by 6 bases, with 14 bases between the two germline ends. This CDR3 is CASGRGDGEQYF. The DNA of the CDR3 is TGTGCCAGCGGGAGAGGGGACGGCGAGCAGTACTTC.

In this sample, this clonotype turned up a few times. The junction departs from germline at one end; a sequencing error may be responsible. The chain has TRBV20-1 and TRBJ2-3; 15 bases fit TRBD2. In germline, CDR1 is DFQATT, CDR2 SNEGSKA (reference sequence). This CDR3 contains 14 residues. Here the CDR3 reads CSAGTSGRTDTRYF. In DNA, the CDR3 is TGCAGTGCCGGGACTAGCGGGAGGACAGATACGCGGTATTTT.

The rearrangement links TRBV6-1 to TRBJ1-2, with D possibly matching TRBD1 (5 bases). CDR1 is MNHNS and CDR2 is SASEGT in the germline V gene. V was cut by 4 bases and J by 8 bases, with 17 bases left in between. The CDR3 covers 14 residues. The CDR3 sequence: CASSVPGPTGGYTF. The CDR3 nucleotides read TGTGCCAGCAGTGTTCCGGGACCCACTGGGGGCTACACCTTC.

This clonotype has a handful of counts. The chain has TRBV5-1 and TRBJ1-1; D is uncertain. Trimming cost V 4 bases and J 0 bases, with 13 bases left between them. Germline loops: CDR1 SGHRS, CDR2 YFSETQ. There are 15 residues in the CDR3. CDR3: CASSPAGGVNTEAFF. The CDR3 coding sequence is TGCGCCAGCAGCCCGGCGGGTGGGGTGAACACTGAAGCTTTCTTT.

As regards this clonotype: Germline is not matched at one junction end, which may reflect a read error. The chain employs TRBV10-3 and TRBJ2-5; 7 nucleotides match TRBD2. The CDR3 loop spans 14 amino acids. Germline V gene lookup returns CDR1 ENHRY and CDR2 SYGVKD. The chain's CDR3 is CAISESGGIEIQYF. CDR3 DNA sequence: TGTGCCATCAGTGAGTCGGGAGGGATCGAGATCCAGTACTTC.

This clonotype was counted between two and nine times. CDR3 protein: CSARKEREPYEQYF. CDR3 bases: TGCAGTGCCCGCAAGGAGCGGGAACCCTACGAGCAGTACTTC. The gene calls are TRBV20-1 and TRBJ2-7; 7 bases are shared with TRBD2. The CDR3 runs 14 residues. Germline V gene lookup returns CDR1 DFQATT and CDR2 SNEGSKA (reference sequence). After removal of 6 bases from V and 2 bases from J, the junction contained 10 bases not matched to a gene.

This clonotype has a handful of counts. The V call is TRBV29-1, the J call TRBJ1-2; D gene uncertain. V gave up 5 bases and J gave up 8 bases, with 12 bases separating them. Germline CDR1 SQVTM, CDR2 ANQGSEA. The CDR3 is 11 amino acids. Here the CDR3 reads CSVRTSDGYTF. CDR3 nucleotide sequence: TGCAGCGTTCGGACCTCGGACGGCTACACCTTC.

This clonotype was seen a few times. This sequence joins TRBV7-9 and TRBJ2-7; possible D gene TRBD2, 6 bases. The V gene's germline CDR1 is SEHNR and CDR2 FQNEAQ (reference sequence). CDR3 length: 15 amino acids. V dropped 5 bases and J dropped 5 bases, with 19 bases sitting between them. The CDR3 is CASSDPRRGGDEQYF. CDR3 coding DNA: TGTGCCAGCAGCGACCCTCGGCGGGGTGGGGACGAGCAGTACTTC.

The V and J genes are TRBV6-1 and TRBJ1-2, with 10 bases aligning to TRBD1. J gave up 0 bases and V 8 bases, and 6 bases lay outside the gene matches. Germline values: CDR1 MNHNS, CDR2 SASEGT. CDR3 length: 15 amino acids. The CDR3 region is CASGDRGPPNYGYTF. In nucleotides, the CDR3 is TGTGCCAGCGGGGACAGGGGTCCCCCTAACTATGGCTACACCTTC.

J is TRBJ2-1 and V is TRBV5-1; 10 bases map to TRBD2. CDR1 and CDR2 (germline): SGHRS, YFSETQ. Germline trimming cut 4 bases from V and 4 bases from J; bases unmatched to any gene: 8. This CDR3 is built from 16 residues. The CDR3 spells CASSTFSGRAYNEQFF. The CDR3 DNA reads TGCGCCAGCAGCACCTTCAGCGGGAGGGCTTACAATGAGCAGTTCTTC.

This chain joins TRBV6-2 or TRBV6-3 and TRBJ2-7; D possibly corresponds to TRBD1 (5 bases). In germline, CDR1 is MNHEY, CDR2 SVGEGT. This CDR3 has 13 amino acids. Trimming removed 2 bases from V and 7 bases from J, with 12 bases in between. The CDR3, as DNA: TGTGCCAGCAGTTACGACAGCCTTTTGGAGCAGTACTTC. It specifies CASSYDSLLEQYF.

This clonotype has a count of ten or more. The chain employs TRBV20-1 and TRBJ2-1; D is undetermined. The CDR3 is made up of 13 amino acids. Trimming left V 3 bases short and J 7 bases short, with 13 bases between. Germline V gene lookup returns CDR1 DFQATT and CDR2 SNEGSKA (reference sequence). CDR3 sequence (DNA): TGCAGTGCTAGGCTAGGCCTGGGGAATGAGCAGTTCTTC. It specifies CSARLGLGNEQFF.

About this clonotype: Germline is not matched at one junction end, which may reflect a read error. The chain is built from TRBV5-1 and TRBJ2-3; D not certain. The CDR3 totals 15 residues. The V gene's germline CDR1 is SGHRS and CDR2 YFSETQ. The chain's CDR3 is CVSSLEISSTDTQYF. CDR3 bases: TGCGTCAGCAGCTTGGAAATCTCGAGCACAGATACGCAGTATTTT.